This record concerns one T cell receptor beta chain sequence. Its antigen is still unknown. Time point denoted: cycle 4 day 1 (C4D1), after more than 5 weeks of nivolumab. Every patient had relapsed following autologous stem cell transplantation, and cohorts differed in brentuximab vedotin exposure. The study purified CD4+ T cells from thawed PBMCs using magnetic negative selection. From germline, CDR1 is SGHRS and CDR2 YFSETQ. The V and J ends lost 4 bases and 4 bases respectively, with 11 bases between them. The CDR3 length is 14 residues. The source of the sample is a study of PD-1 blockade in classical Hodgkin lymphoma. Study-level background: The study gave patients nivolumab 3 mg/kg intravenously every 2 weeks.

Study-wide points: Newly diagnosed patients had baseline TCR diversity that was reportedly lower than that of healthy donors. By C4D1 there was a significant rise in CD4+ TCR diversity but not in CD8+ TCR diversity.

Measured with immunoSEQ multiplex PCR; TCRdb has only the in-frame clones, and not every one. Of 30,000 to 40,000 clones in the sample, approximately 90% were seen once. The sequence derives from a human donor with classical Hodgkin lymphoma. The sequenced sample was CD4+ T cells from blood, obtained before the fourth cycle of nivolumab. The chain uses TRBV5-1 and TRBJ2-2; TRBD2 is a possible D gene (5 bases). CDR3 sequence: CASSITTSTGELFF. In nucleotides, the CDR3 is TGCGCCAGCAGCATTACCACTAGCACCGGGGAGCTGTTTTTT.